The 8 T cell receptor beta chains below all came from one sample that was sequenced in a study of blood T cell repertoires in COVID-19. Here immunoSEQ multiplex PCR was the method, and the copy in TCRdb shows in-frame clones only, minus some. In the table there are about 15,000 clones, more than 70% of which are singletons. Material for sequencing was peripheral blood. The receptors originated from a human donor in a cohort sampled during active COVID-19.

The chain has TRBV5-1 and TRBJ2-5, with TRBD2 matching over 12 bases. The CDR3 sequence is 15 residues long. CDR1 is SGHRS and CDR2 is YFSETQ in the germline V gene. With V trimmed by 4 bases and J by 4 bases, 5 bases remained unmatched. The CDR3 is CASSPTSGSGETQYF. In nucleotides, the CDR3 is TGCGCCAGCAGCCCGACTAGCGGGAGTGGAGAGACCCAGTACTTC.

The CDR3 loop reads CASSLAGAYEQYF. The CDR3 DNA is TGCGCCAGCAGCCTAGCGGGGGCCTACGAGCAGTACTTC. The chain has TRBV4-1 and TRBJ2-7, with 9 bases identical to TRBD2. The V and J ends lost 4 bases and 2 bases, in that order; junction bases with no gene match: 0. Looked up from germline, CDR1 is MGHRA and CDR2 is YSYEKL. CDR3 length equals 13 residues.

The chain employs TRBV28 and TRBJ1-5; TRBD1 might be the D (6 bases). This CDR3 spans 14 amino acids. V lost 8 bases and J lost 2, with 13 bases in between. Germline V gene sequence: CDR1 MDHEN, CDR2 SYDVKM. The CDR3 sequence is CASLRGGGNQPQHF. CDR3 coding DNA: TGTGCCAGCCTCAGGGGAGGGGGCAATCAGCCCCAGCATTTT.

The chain joins TRBV30 to TRBJ1-1, with D perhaps TRBD1 (5 bases). The length of the CDR3 is 12 residues. CDR1 is GTSNPN and CDR2 is SVGIG in the germline V gene (reference sequence). V was clipped by 4 bases and J by 1 base, with 7 bases between them. DNA for the CDR3: TGTGCCTGGATAAGGGGGAACACTGAAGCTTTCTTT. The encoded protein is CAWIRGNTEAFF.

The rearrangement joins TRBV6-1 to TRBJ2-5; perhaps TRBD2 as D (6 bases). From germline, CDR1 is MNHNS and CDR2 SASEGT. The V and J ends lost 3 bases and 1 base respectively, with 15 bases between them. The CDR3 consists of 16 residues. CDR3 loop: CASSDWSGRGQETQYF. CDR3 sequence (DNA): TGTGCCAGCAGTGATTGGTCGGGGCGGGGCCAAGAGACCCAGTACTTC.

The rearrangement joins TRBV29-1 to TRBJ2-2, with 9 bases identical to TRBD1. The V gene end was trimmed by 1 base and the J gene end by 6 bases; junction bases not matched to a gene: 9. The CDR3 sequence is 16 residues long. Germline V gene lookup returns CDR1 SQVTM and CDR2 ANQGSEA. In DNA, the CDR3 is TGCAGCGTTGAAGGCGGACACAGGGGGCTCTCCGGGGAGCTGTTTTTT. Its translation: CSVEGGHRGLSGELFF.

The rearrangement links TRBV7-6 to TRBJ1-1; D ambiguous. The germline gives CDR1 SGHVS, CDR2 FNYEAQ. V was cut by 5 bases and J by 3 bases, with 7 bases left in between. The CDR3 covers 12 residues. CDR3 in DNA: TGTGCCAGCAGCCTTCTAGACACTGAAGCTTTCTTT. Translating gives CASSLLDTEAFF.

The rearrangement links TRBV28 to TRBJ2-7; TRBD2 agrees at 13 bases. Losses at the gene ends were 8 bases for V and 5 bases for J; bases not matched to a gene: 9. This CDR3 is built from 15 residues. Looked up from germline, CDR1 is MDHEN and CDR2 is SYDVKM. For the CDR3, the DNA is TGTGCCAGCTCTACCCTCGGACTAGCGGGAGACGAGCAGTACTTC. Protein: CASSTLGLAGDEQYF.